This TCR beta chain was recovered during a study of breast tumors, draining lymph nodes, adjacent tissues. Axillary draining lymph nodes of breast cancer patients supplied the node samples. This clonotype was picked up one time. Antigen specificity is unknown. The CDR3 does not end in the conserved phenylalanine or tryptophan, so this is likely a read error. The DNA is omitted, as the CDR3 cannot be located on it reliably, and the CDR3 follows TCRdb's listing. The germline V gene has CDR1 SGHDN and CDR2 FVKESK. The CDR3 spans 14 amino acids, including both terminal residues. TCRdb re-called the multiplex PCR reads with MiXCR, one entry per CDR3 protein. The table records about 200,000 distinct CDR3 sequences, around 35% of them present only once. Study-wide findings and caveats: Data fit most tumor T cells coming from lymph node, expanding in tumor.

Sequences were obtained from axillary lymph node tissue. The V call is TRBV14, the J call TRBJ1-6; the table's TRBD1 call for D was not verified on the DNA. The clonotype comes from a female donor with breast cancer. Some clones in this sample may be carry-over from other donors' samples. CDR3 sequence: CASSLETGRSPLLL.